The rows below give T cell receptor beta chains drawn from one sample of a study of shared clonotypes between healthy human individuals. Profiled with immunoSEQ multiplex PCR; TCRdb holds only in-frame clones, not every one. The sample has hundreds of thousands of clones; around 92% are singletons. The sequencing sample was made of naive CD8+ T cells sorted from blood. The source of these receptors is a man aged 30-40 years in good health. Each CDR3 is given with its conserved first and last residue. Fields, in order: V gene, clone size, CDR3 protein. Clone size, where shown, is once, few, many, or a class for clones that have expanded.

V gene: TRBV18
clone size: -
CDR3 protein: CASSPPSGGAYNEQFF

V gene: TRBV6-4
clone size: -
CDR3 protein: CASSDSRQGGINYGYTF

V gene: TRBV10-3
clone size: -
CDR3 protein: CAISESHSPEAFF

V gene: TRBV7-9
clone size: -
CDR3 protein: CASSIPTGRGRETQYF

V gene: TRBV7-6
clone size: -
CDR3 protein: CASSLTSDSRTEAFF

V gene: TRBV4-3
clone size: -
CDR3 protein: CASSQDVTGVSYNEQFF

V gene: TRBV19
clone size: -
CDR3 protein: CASSPLSGRPQDTQYF

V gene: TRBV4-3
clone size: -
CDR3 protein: CASSHTPERARYNEQFF

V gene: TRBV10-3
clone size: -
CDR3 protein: CASRGGAQGPEAFF

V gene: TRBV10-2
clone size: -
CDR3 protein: CASSEPTSGRGQETQYF

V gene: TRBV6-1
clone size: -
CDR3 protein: CASSEALAGNSYNEQFF

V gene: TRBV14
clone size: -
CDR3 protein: CASSHRTGVSYEQYF

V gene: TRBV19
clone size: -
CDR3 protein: CASSMQGSSYEQYF

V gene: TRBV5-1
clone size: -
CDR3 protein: CASSLRHPEETQYF

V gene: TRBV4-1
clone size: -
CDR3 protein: CASSQGTSGLYEQYF

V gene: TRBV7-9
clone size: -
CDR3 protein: CASSEPGPAVHNEQFF

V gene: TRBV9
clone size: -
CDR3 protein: CASSEHGEEPQHF

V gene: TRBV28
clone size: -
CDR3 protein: CASSLGQTLQETQYF

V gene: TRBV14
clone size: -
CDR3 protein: CASSSSLADTQYF

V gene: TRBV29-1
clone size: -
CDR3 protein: CSVDTRGQGELFF

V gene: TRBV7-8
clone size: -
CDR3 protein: CASSLRGGTTYEQYF

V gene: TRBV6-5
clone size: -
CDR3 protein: CASSSHDLGRYIQYF

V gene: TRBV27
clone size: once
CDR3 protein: CASSSRQGANEKLFF

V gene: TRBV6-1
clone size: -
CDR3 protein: CASRDDYTYEQYF

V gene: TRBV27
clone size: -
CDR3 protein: CASSWTGDNEQFF

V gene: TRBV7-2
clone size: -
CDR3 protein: CASSLPGYNENTGELFF

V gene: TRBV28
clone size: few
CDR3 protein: CASTISSIENIQYF

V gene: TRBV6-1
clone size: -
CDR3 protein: CASSPPRTTEEQYF

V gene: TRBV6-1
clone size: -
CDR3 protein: CASQGGIRTEAFF

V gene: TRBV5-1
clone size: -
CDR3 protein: CASSFLAGDLSGELFF

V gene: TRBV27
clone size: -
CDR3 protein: CASSLAFNYGYTF

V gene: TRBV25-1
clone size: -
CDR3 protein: CASLGRQGELFF

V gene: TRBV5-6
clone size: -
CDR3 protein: CASGDGLGEQYF

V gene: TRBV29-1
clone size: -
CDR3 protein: CSVESGSGANVLTF

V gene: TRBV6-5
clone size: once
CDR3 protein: CASSWTSGRAGEQFF

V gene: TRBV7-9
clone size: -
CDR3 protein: CASSFGRVDEQYF

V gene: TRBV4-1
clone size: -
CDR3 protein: CASSQVAGAPGELFF

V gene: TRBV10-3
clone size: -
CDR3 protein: CASHSGREQFF

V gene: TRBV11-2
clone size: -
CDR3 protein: CASSLGPGQGISTEAFF

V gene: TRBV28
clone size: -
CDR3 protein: CASTTWGGGEKLFF

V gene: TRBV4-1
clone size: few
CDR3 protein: CASSPGLNTGELFF

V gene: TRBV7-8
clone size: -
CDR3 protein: CASSLQSDTQYF

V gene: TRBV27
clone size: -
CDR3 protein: CASSLRPTLYEQYF

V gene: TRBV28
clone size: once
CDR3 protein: CASSFPLSRDTQYF

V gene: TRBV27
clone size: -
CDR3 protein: CASSTSRYMNEKLFF

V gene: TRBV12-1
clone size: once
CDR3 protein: CASSSNRDEETQYF

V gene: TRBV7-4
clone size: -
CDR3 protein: CASSWYPGLAGVKAAVEFF

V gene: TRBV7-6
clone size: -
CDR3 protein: CASSSGVGEARNYEQYF